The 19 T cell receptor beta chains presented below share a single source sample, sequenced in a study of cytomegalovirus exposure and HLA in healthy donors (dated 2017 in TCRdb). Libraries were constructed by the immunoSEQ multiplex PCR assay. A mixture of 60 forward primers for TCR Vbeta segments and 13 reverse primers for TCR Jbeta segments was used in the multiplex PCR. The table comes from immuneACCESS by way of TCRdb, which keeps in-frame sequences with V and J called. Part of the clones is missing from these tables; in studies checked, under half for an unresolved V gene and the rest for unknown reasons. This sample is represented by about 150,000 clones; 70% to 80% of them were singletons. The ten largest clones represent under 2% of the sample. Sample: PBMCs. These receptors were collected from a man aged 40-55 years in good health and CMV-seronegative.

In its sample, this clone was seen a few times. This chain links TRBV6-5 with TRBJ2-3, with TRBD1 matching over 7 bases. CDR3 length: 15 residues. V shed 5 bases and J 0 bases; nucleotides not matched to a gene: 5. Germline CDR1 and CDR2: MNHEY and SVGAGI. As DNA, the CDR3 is TGTGCCAGCAGTGCCGAGACAGGGAGCACAGATACGCAGTATTTT. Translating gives CASSAETGSTDTQYF.

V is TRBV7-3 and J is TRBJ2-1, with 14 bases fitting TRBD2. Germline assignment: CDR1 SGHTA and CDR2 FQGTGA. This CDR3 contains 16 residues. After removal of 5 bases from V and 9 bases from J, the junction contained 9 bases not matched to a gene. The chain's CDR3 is CASSPRLTSGRGEQFF. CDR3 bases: TGTGCCAGCAGCCCTCGATTGACTAGCGGGAGGGGTGAGCAGTTCTTC.

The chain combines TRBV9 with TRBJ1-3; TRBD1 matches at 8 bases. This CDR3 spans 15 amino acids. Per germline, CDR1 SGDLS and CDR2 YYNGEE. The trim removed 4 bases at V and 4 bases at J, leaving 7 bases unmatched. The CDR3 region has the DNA TGTGCCAGCAGCCACCCCAGGGGGCAAGGAAACACCATATATTTT. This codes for CASSHPRGQGNTIYF. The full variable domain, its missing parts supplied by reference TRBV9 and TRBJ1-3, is DSGVTQTPKHLITATGQRVTLRCSPRSGDLSVYWYQQSLDQGLQFLIQYYNGEERAKGNILERFSAQQFPDLHSELNLSSLELGDSALYFCASSHPRGQGNTIYFGEGSWLTVV.

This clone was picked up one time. CDR3 DNA sequence: TGTGCCAGCAGCTTAAGAGGGGGTTCTCCCTACGAGCAGTACTTC. Its translation: CASSLRGGSPYEQYF. The chain couples TRBV11-3 to TRBJ2-7; tentative D call: TRBD1 (6 bases). The CDR3 extends over 15 amino acids. V dropped 2 bases and J dropped 2 bases, with 13 bases sitting between them. CDR1 is SGHNT, CDR2 YENEEA, per germline.

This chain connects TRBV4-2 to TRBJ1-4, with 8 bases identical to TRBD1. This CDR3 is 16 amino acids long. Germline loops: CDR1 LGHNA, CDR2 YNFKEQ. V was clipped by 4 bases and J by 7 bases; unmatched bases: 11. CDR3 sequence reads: CASSRLIQGEVEKLFF. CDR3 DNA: TGTGCCAGCAGCCGTCTAATACAGGGGGAGGTTGAAAAACTGTTTTTT.

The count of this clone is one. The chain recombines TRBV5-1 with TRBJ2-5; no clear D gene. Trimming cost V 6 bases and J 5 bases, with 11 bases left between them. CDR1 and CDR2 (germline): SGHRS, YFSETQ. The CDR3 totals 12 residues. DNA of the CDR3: TGCGCCAGCAACCAGAATATGGAGACCCAGTACTTC. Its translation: CASNQNMETQYF.

DNA of the CDR3: TGTGCCGCCTCGGACAGCTACTACGAGCAGTACTTC. This gives the protein CAASDSYYEQYF. The rearrangement joins TRBV28 to TRBJ2-7; D possibly corresponds to TRBD1 (6 bases). The germline V and J ends were trimmed by 11 bases and 3 bases, with 14 bases remaining between them. The CDR3 is made up of 12 amino acids. Germline V gives CDR1 MDHEN, CDR2 SYDVKM.

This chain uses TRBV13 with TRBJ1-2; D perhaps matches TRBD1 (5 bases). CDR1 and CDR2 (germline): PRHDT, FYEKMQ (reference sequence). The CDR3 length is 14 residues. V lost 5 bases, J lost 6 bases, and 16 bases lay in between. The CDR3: CASSPQGKADGYTF. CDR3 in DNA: TGTGCCAGCAGCCCCCAGGGAAAGGCTGATGGCTACACCTTC. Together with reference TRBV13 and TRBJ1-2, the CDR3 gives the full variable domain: AAGVIQSPRHLIKEKRETATLKCYPIPRHDTVYWYQQGPGQDPQFLISFYEKMQSDKGSIPDRFSAQQFSDYHSELNMSSLELGDSALYFCASSPQGKADGYTFGSGTRLTVV.

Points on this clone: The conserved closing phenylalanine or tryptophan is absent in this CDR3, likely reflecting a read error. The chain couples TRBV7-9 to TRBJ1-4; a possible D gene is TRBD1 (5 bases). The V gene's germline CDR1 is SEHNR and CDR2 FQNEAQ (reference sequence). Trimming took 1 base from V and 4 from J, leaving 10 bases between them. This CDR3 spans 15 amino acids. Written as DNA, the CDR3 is TGTGCCAGCAGCTTAGGGGGGGACCTTAATGAAAAACTGTTTTGT. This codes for CASSLGGDLNEKLFC.

CDR3 loop: CASSPPGTGAYNEQFF. The CDR3 coding sequence is TGTGCCAGCTCACCCCCCGGGACAGGGGCGTACAATGAGCAGTTCTTC. V usage is TRBV18 and J usage is TRBJ2-1; 10 positions agree with TRBD1. The CDR3 runs 16 residues. Germline loops: CDR1 KGHSH, CDR2 LQKENI. The trim removed 3 bases at V and 4 bases at J, leaving 6 bases unmatched. The full variable domain, rest sourced from reference TRBV18 and TRBJ2-1, is NAGVMQNPRHLVRRRGQEARLRCSPMKGHSHVYWYRQLPEEGLKFMVYLQKENIIDESGMPKERFSAEFPKEGPSILRIQQVVRGDSAAYFCASSPPGTGAYNEQFFGPGTRLTVL.

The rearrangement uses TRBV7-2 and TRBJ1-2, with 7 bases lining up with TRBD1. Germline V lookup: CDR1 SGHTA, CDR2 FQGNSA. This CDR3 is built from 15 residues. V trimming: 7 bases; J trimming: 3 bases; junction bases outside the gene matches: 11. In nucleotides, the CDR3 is TGTGCCAGCATCCTACGACAGGGCGGAGACTATGGCTACACCTTC. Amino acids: CASILRQGGDYGYTF.

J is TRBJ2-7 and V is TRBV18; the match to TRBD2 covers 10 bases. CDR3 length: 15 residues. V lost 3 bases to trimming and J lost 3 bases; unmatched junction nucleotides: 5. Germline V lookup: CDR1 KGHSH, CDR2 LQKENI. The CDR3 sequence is CASSPSSGSIYEQYF. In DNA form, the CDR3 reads TGTGCCAGCTCACCGTCTAGCGGGAGCATCTACGAGCAGTACTTC.

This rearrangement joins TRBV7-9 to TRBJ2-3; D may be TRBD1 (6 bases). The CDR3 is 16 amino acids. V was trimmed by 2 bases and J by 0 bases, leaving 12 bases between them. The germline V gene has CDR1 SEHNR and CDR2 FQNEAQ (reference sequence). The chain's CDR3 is CASSLLGGRSTDTQYF. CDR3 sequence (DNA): TGTGCCAGCAGCTTATTAGGGGGAAGAAGCACAGATACGCAGTATTTT.

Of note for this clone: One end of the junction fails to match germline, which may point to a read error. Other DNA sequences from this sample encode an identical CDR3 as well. DNA for the CDR3: TGTGCCACCAGCAGAGATAATCGGGGGGCCAATGTCCTGACTTTC. This encodes CATSRDNRGANVLTF. V usage is TRBV15 and J usage is TRBJ2-6; D may be TRBD2 (7 bases). Germline lookup yields CDR1 LNHNV and CDR2 YYDKDF (reference sequence). The CDR3 contains 15 residues.

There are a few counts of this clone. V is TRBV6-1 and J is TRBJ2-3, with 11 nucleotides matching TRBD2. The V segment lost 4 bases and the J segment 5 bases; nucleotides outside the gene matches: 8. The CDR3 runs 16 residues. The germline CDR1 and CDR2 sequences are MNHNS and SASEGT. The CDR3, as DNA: TGTGCCAGCAGTGGTAATATAGCGGGAGGGGGAGATACGCAGTATTTT. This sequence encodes CASSGNIAGGGDTQYF.

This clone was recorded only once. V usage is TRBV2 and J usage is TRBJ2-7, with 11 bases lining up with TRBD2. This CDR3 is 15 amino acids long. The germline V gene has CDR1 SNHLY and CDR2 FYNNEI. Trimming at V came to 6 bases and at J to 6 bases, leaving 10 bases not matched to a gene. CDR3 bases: TGTGCCAGCAGGAGGGGGACTAGCGGCCCCGGCGAGCAGTACGTC. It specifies CASRRGTSGPGEQYV.

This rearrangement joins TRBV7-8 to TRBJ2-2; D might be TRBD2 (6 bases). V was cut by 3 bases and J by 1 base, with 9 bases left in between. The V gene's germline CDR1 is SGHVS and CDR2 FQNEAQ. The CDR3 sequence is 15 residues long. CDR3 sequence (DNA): TGTGCCAGCAGCTTGGGGCGGGGGAACACCGGGGAGCTGTTTTTT. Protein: CASSLGRGNTGELFF.

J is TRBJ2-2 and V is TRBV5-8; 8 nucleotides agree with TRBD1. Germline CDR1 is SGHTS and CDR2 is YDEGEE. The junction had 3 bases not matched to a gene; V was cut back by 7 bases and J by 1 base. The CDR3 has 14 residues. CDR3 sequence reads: CASAGQGNTGELFF. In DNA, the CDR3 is TGTGCCAGCGCCGGACAGGGGAACACCGGGGAGCTGTTTTTT. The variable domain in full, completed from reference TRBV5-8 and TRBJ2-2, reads EAGVTQSPTHLIKTRGQQATLRCSPISGHTSVYWYQQALGLGLQFLLWYDEGEERNRGNFPPRFSGRQFPNYSSELNVNALELEDSALYLCASAGQGNTGELFFGEGSRLTVL.

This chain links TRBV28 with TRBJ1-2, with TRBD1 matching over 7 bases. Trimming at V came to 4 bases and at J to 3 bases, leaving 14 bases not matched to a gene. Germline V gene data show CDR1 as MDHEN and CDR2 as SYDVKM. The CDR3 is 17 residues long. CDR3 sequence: CASSWDVHRGSDYGYTF. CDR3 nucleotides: TGTGCCAGCAGTTGGGACGTACACAGGGGTAGTGACTATGGCTACACCTTC.